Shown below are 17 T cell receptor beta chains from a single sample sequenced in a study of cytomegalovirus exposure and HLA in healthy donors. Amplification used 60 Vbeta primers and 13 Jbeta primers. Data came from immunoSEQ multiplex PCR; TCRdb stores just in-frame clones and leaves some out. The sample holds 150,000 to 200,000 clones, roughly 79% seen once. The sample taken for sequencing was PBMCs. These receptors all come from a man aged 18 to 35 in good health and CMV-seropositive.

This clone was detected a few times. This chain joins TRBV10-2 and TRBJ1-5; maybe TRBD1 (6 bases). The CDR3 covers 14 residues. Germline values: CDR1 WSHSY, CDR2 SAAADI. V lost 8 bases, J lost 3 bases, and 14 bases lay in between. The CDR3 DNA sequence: TGCGCCAGCTTGGGAACAGGGCTCAATCAGCCCCAGCATTTT. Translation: CASLGTGLNQPQHF.

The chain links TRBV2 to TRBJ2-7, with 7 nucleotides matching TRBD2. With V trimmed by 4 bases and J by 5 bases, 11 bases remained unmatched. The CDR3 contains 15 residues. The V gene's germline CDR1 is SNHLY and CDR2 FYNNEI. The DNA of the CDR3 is TGTGCCAGCAGTGCGGGGGGTAAGGCAAAAAACGAGCAGTACTTC. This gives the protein CASSAGGKAKNEQYF.

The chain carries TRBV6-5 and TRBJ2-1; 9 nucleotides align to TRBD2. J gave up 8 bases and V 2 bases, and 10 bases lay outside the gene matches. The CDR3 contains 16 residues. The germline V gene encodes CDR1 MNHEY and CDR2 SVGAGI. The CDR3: CASSYRAGGMIDEQFF. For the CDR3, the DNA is TGTGCCAGCAGTTACAGAGCGGGAGGAATGATTGATGAGCAGTTCTTC.

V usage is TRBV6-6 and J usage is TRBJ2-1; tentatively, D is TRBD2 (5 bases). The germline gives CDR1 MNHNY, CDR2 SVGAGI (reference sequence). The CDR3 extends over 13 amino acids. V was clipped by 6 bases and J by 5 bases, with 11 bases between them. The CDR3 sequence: CASSSGRDNEQFF. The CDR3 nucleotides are TGTGCCAGCAGCAGTGGGAGAGACAATGAGCAGTTCTTC.

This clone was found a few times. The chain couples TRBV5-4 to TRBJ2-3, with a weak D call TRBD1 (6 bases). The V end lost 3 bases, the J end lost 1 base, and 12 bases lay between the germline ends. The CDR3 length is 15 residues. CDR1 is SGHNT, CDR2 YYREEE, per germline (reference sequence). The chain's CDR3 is CASSSDSGGTDTQYF. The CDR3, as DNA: TGTGCCAGCAGCTCGGACAGCGGAGGCACAGATACGCAGTATTTT.

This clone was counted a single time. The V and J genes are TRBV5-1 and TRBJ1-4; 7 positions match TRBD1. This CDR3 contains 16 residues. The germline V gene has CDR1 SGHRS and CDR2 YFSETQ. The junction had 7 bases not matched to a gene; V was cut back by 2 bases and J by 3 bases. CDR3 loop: CASSFTGAAPNEKLFF. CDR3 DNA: TGCGCCAGCAGCTTCACAGGGGCAGCGCCTAATGAAAAACTGTTTTTT. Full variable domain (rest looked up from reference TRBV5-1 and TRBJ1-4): KAGVTQTPRYLIKTRGQQVTLSCSPISGHRSVSWYQQTPGQGLQFLFEYFSETQRNKGNFPGRFSGRQFSNSRSEMNVSTLELGDSALYLCASSFTGAAPNEKLFFGSGTQLSVL.

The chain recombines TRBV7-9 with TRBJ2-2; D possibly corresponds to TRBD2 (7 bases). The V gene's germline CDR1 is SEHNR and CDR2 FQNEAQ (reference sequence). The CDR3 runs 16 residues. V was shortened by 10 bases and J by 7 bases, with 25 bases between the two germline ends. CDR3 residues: CATNDLTRGGYGELFF. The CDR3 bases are TGTGCCACCAACGACCTGACTAGGGGGGGCTACGGGGAGCTGTTTTTT.

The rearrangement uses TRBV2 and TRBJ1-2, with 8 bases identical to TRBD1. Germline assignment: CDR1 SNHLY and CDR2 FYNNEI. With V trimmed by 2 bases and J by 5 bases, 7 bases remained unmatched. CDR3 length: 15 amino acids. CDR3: CASSEQGAYLYGYTF. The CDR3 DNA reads TGTGCCAGCAGTGAACAGGGGGCCTATCTATATGGCTACACCTTC.

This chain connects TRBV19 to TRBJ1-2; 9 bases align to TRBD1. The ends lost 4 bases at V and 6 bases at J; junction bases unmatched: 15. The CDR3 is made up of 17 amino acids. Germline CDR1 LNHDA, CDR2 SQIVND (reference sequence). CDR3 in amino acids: CASSTGYMETGGDGYTF. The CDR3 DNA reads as TGTGCCAGTAGTACAGGTTATATGGAAACAGGGGGCGATGGCTACACCTTC.

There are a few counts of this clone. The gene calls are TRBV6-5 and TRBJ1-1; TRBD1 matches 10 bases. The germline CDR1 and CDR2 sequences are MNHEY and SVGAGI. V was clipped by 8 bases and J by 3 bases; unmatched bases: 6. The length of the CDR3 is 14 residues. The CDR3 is CASHWDRGYTEAFF. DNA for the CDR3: TGTGCCAGCCACTGGGACAGGGGATACACTGAAGCTTTCTTT.

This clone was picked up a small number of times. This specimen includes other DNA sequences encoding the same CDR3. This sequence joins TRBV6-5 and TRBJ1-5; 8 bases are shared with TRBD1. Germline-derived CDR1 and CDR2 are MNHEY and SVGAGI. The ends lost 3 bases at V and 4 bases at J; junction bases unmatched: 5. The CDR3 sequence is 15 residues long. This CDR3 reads CASSYATGGNQPQHF. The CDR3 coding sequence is TGTGCCAGCAGTTATGCCACAGGGGGGAATCAGCCCCAGCATTTT.

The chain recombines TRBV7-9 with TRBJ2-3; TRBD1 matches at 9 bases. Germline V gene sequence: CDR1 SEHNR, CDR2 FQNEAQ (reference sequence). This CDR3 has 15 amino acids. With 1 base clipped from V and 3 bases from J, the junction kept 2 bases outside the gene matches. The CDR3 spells CASSLGQGGTDTQYF. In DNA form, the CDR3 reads TGTGCCAGCAGCTTAGGACAGGGGGGGACAGATACGCAGTATTTT.

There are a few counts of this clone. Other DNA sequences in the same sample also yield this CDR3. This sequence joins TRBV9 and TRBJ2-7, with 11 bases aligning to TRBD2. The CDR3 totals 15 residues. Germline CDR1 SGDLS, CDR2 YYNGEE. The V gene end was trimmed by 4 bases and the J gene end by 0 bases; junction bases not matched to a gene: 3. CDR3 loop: CASSPGTSGSYEQYF. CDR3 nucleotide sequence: TGTGCCAGCAGCCCCGGGACTAGCGGCTCCTACGAGCAGTACTTC.

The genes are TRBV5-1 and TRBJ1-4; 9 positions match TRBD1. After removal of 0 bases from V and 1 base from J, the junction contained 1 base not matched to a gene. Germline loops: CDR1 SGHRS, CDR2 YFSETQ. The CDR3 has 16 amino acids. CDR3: CASSLGDRVTNEKLFF. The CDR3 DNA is TGCGCCAGCAGCTTGGGGGACAGGGTAACTAATGAAAAACTGTTTTTT.

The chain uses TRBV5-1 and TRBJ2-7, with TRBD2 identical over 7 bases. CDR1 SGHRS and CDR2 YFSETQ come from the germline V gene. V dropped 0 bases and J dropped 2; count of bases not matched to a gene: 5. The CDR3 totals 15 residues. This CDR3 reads CASSLEASGTYEQYF. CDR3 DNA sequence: TGCGCCAGCAGCTTGGAAGCTAGCGGTACCTACGAGCAGTACTTC.

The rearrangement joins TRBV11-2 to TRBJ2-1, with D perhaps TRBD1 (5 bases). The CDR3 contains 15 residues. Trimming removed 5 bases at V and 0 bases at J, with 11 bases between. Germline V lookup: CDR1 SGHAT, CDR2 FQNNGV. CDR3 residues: CASSVDSSSYNEQFF. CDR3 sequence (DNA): TGTGCCAGCAGCGTCGACAGCAGCTCCTACAATGAGCAGTTCTTC.

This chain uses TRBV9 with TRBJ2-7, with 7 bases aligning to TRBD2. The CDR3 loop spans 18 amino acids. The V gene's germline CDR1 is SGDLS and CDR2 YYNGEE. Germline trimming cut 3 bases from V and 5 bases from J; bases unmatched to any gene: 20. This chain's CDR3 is CASSAPLLSGITVNEQYF. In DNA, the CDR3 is TGTGCCAGCAGCGCCCCGCTTTTGAGCGGGATAACGGTTAACGAGCAGTACTTC. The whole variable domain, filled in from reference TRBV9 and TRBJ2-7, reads DSGVTQTPKHLITATGQRVTLRCSPRSGDLSVYWYQQSLDQGLQFLIQYYNGEERAKGNILERFSAQQFPDLHSELNLSSLELGDSALYFCASSAPLLSGITVNEQYFGPGTRLTVT.